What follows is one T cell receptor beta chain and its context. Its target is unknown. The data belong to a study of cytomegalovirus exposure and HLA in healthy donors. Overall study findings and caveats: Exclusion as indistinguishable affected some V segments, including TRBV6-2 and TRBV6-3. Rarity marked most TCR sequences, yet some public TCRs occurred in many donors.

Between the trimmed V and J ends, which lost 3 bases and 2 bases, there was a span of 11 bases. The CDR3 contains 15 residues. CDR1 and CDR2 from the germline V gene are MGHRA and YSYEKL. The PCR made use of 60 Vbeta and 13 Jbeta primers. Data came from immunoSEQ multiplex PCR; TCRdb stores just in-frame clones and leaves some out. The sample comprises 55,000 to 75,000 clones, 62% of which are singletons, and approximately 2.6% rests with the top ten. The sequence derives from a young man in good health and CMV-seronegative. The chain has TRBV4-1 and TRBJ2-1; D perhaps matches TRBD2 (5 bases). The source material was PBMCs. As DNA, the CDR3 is TGCGCCAGCAGCCAGACGAGCGGAGCCTACAATGAGCAGTTCTTC. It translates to CASSQTSGAYNEQFF.